These T cell receptor beta chains were read from a single sample in a study of blood T cell repertoires in COVID-19. Using immunoSEQ multiplex PCR, the repertoire was profiled, and TCRdb retains in-frame clones only, with some absent. The repertoire holds about 40,000 clones, with 84% as singletons. Specimen: peripheral blood. The origin of the receptors is a man in his forties or fifties with active or convalescent COVID-19. CDR3s include the opening cysteine and the closing phenylalanine or tryptophan. Each record gives: clone size, D gene, J gene, V gene, CDR3 DNA, CDR3 protein. D genes are given only for firm matches. Clone size, where shown, is once, few, many, or a class for clones that have expanded.

NA NA TRBJ1-5 TRBV6-1 TGTGCCAGCAGTGATCGGGGGGGGGCGCGCAATCAGCCCCAGCATTTT CASSDRGGARNQPQHF
NA TRBD1 TRBJ1-1 TRBV15 TGTGCCACCAGGCGACAGGGTTTGAACACTGAAGCTTTCTTT CATRRQGLNTEAFF
NA TRBD2 TRBJ2-7 TRBV5-4 TGTGCCAGCAGCTTGCAAACTAGCGGGGGCCCCTACGAGCAGTACTTC CASSLQTSGGPYEQYF
once NA TRBJ2-1 TRBV12-5 TGTGCTAGTGGTGCAGGGGATGGAACCCAGAATGAGCAGTTCTTC CASGAGDGTQNEQFF
NA NA TRBJ1-2 TRBV30 TGTGCCTGGGGATCGGACAACAACTATGGCTACACCTTC CAWGSDNNYGYTF
NA NA TRBJ2-1 TRBV25-1 TGTGCCAGCAGTGACCGGGGTCACAATGAGCAGTTCTTC CASSDRGHNEQFF
NA TRBD2 TRBJ2-7 TRBV13 TGTGCCAGCAGCGAGAGCATCCCGGGACTAGCGGGGGGCCGGTACGAGCAGTACTTC CASSESIPGLAGGRYEQYF
NA TRBD2 TRBJ2-5 TRBV13 TGTGCCAGCAGCTTAGGGGGTAGCGGGGGGCCCGATCAAGAGACCCAGTACTTC CASSLGGSGGPDQETQYF
NA TRBD1 TRBJ2-1 TRBV6-5 TGTGCCAGCAGTTATGACCGGGACAGGGGGGGGAATGAGCAGTTCTTC CASSYDRDRGGNEQFF
NA NA TRBJ1-1 TRBV6-1 TGTGCCAGCAGTGAACCGGGTGGCACTGAAGCTTTCTTT CASSEPGGTEAFF
NA NA TRBJ2-5 TRBV30 TGTGCCTGCTATCTACAGGGTGGTGAGACCCAGTACTTC CACYLQGGETQYF
few NA TRBJ2-5 TRBV18 TGTGCCAGCTCGACAGAGAGAAAAGAGACCCAGTACTTC CASSTERKETQYF
NA NA TRBJ1-4 TRBV10-1 TGCGCCAGCAGTCCCGGGACAATGAGAGAAAAACTGTTTTTT CASSPGTMREKLFF
NA NA TRBJ1-1 TRBV5-1 TGCGCCAGCAGCTTGAGGCAGGCTATGAACACTGAAGCTTTCTTT CASSLRQAMNTEAFF
NA TRBD1 TRBJ1-4 TRBV7-9 TGTGCCAGCAGCTCGGGACAGGGGAATAATGAAAAACTGTTTTTT CASSSGQGNNEKLFF
few NA TRBJ2-6 TRBV6-5 TGTGCCAGCAGCACTGACAGTTCTGGGGCCAACGTCCTGACTTTC CASSTDSSGANVLTF
NA TRBD1 TRBJ2-7 TRBV29-1 TGCAGCTACCTCGATGACAGGGTCCACGAGCAGTACTTC CSYLDDRVHEQYF
NA TRBD2 TRBJ2-1 TRBV24-1 TGTGCCACCAGTGATTTCCCAGCGGGGGCATACAATGAGCAGTTCTTC CATSDFPAGAYNEQFF
few NA TRBJ1-1 TRBV27 TGTGCCAGCAGGAACGGCAGGGGTCGCGAAGCTTTCTTT CASRNGRGREAFF
NA NA TRBJ1-2 TRBV5-1 TGCGCCAGCAGCTCTACAGCAAACTATGGCTACACCTTC CASSSTANYGYTF
NA NA TRBJ1-2 TRBV7-2 TGTGCCAGCAGCTTAGGGACAACCTATGGCTACACCTTC CASSLGTTYGYTF
NA NA TRBJ1-1 TRBV7-2 TGTGCCAGCAGCTTAACCCAGGGGAGTAACACTGAAGCTTTCTTT CASSLTQGSNTEAFF
NA NA TRBJ1-5 TRBV6-5 TGTGCCAGCAGCGCAGGGGTGAATCAGCCCCAGCATTTT CASSAGVNQPQHF